This T cell receptor beta chain was sequenced during a study of blood T cell repertoires in COVID-19. Study as a whole: Samples representing acute and convalescent COVID-19 were sourced from the United States, Italy and Spain.

The method was immunoSEQ multiplex PCR; TCRdb's version includes in-frame clones alone and lacks a portion of them. The sample includes around 280,000 clones, around nine tenths of them seen just once. The germline CDR1 and CDR2 sequences are MNHEY and SVGAGI. V was clipped by 6 bases and J by 7 bases, with 18 bases between them. The CDR3 spans 15 residues. Material: peripheral blood. The TCR sequence derives from a woman in her twenties or thirties with COVID-19, enrolled during active disease. V gene TRBV6-5 combines with J gene TRBJ2-2, with a possible D match to TRBD1 (5 bases). The CDR3 nucleotides read TGTGCCAGCAGCCGTCGACAGAGTAAAAACGGGGAGCTGTTTTTT. It is translated as CASSRRQSKNGELFF.